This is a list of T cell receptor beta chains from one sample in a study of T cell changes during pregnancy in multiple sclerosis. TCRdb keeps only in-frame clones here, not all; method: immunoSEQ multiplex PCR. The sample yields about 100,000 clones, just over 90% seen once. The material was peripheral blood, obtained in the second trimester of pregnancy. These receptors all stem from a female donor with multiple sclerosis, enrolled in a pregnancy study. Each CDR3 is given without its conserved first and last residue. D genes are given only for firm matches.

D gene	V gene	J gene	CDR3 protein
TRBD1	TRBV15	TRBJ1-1	ATSSYRGGTEAF
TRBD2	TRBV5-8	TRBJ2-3	ASSRAGVGDTQY
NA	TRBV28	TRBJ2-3	ASSPPSPMSTDTQY
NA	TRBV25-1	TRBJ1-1	ASSELGITEAF
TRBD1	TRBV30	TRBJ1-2	AWSAKFPRDRGNHGYT
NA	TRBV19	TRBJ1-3	ASSTQEEVGNTIY
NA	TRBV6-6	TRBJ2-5	ASGTYQETQY
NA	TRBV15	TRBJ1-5	ATSRGGQGQPQH
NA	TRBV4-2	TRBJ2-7	VSSQVGGLHYEQY
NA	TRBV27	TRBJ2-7	ASSLWGRHEQY
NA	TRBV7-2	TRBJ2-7	ASSLGPLSAYEQY
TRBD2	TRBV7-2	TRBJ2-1	ASSPTGVGLADYNEQF
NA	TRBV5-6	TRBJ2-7	ASSLVGRNEQY
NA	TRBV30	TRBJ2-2	AFGLNTGELF
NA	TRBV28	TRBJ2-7	ASSSGTWDYEQY
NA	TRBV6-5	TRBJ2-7	ASSYTGSYEQY
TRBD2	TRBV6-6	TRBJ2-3	ASSSLGREDTQY
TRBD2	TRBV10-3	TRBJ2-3	AICPAGGGDTQY
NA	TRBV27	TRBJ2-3	ASSFRGKGDTQY
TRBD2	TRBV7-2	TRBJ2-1	ASSPTGLAGVYNEQF
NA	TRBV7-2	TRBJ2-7	ASSLDHYEQY
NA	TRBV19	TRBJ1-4	ATTWGGITSTNEKLF
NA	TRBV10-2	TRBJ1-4	ASSQSTGEKLF
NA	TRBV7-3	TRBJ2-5	ASSPTTQEAQY
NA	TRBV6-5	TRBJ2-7	ASSRTQGIPYEQY
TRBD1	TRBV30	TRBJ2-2	AWSLQGGTGELF
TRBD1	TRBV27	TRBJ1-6	ASRQTGVWSPLH
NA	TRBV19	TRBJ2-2	ASSIAQGNTGELF
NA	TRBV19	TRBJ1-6	ASSTTRGNSPLH
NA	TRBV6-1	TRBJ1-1	ASKRDIEAF
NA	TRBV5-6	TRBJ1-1	ASSLAVRGTEAF
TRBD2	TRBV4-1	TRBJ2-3	ASSQEGLAGDTDTQY
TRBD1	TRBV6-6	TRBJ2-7	ASRQDRGRYEQY
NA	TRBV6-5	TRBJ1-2	ASSSTGTIYGYT
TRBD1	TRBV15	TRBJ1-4	ATSRDRGNEKLF
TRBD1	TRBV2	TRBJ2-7	ASTTGGEQY
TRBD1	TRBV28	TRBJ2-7	ASTDRVHEQY
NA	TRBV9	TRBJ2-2	ASSVHVPGDTGELF
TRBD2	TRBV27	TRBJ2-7	ASSGGLLGSYEQY
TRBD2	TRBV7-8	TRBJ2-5	ASSPGGQETQY
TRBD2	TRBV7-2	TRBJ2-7	ASSLAGTSGGGEQY
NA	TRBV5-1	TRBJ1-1	ASSPEGGRPNEAF
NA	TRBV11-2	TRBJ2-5	ASSLGIRGKETQY
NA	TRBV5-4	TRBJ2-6	ASSLGAPGANVLT
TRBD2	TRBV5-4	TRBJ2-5	ASSPGTSGGAGETQY
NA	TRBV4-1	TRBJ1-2	ASSQEFTISSGYT
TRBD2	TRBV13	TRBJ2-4	ASSFRGGALLNIQY
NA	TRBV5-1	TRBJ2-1	ASSLDYREQF
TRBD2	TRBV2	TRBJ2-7	ASSVASGGFYEQY